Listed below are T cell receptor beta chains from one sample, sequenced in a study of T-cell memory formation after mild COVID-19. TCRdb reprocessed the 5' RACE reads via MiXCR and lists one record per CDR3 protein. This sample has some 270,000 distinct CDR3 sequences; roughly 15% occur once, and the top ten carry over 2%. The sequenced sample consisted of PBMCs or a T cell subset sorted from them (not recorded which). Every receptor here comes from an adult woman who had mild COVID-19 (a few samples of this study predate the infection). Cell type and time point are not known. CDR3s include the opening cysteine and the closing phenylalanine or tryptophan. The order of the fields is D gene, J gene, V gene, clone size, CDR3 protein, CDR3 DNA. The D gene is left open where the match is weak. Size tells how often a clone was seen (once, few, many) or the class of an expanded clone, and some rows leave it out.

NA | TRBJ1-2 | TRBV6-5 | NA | CASRTPRVFGGYTF | TGTGCCAGCAGAACCCCGCGGGTGTTCGGTGGCTACACCTTC
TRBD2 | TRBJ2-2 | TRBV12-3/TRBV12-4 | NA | CASSRRGGNTGELFF | TGTGCCAGCAGCCGCCGGGGGGGGAACACCGGGGAGCTGTTTTTT
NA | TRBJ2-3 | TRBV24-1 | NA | CATSAPNGDTQYF | TGTGCCACCAGTGCCCCCAACGGAGATACGCAGTATTTT
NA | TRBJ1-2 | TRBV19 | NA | CASSRQGHGYTF | TGTGCCAGTAGTCGGCAGGGGCACGGCTACACCTTC
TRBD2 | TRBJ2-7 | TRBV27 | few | CASTASGGYEQYF | TGTGCCAGCACAGCTAGCGGGGGCTACGAGCAGTACTTC
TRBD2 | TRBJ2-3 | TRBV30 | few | CAWKWQGGGSTDTQYF | TGTGCCTGGAAATGGCAGGGCGGGGGTAGCACAGATACGCAGTATTTT
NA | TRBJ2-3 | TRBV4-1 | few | CASSQARGRTSTDTQYF | TGCGCCAGCAGCCAAGCGCGAGGGCGGACTAGCACAGATACGCAGTATTTT
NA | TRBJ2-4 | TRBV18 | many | CASSPATGGTKNIQYF | TGTGCCAGCTCACCTGCAACCGGGGGAACCAAAAACATTCAGTACTTC
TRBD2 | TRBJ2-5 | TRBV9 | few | CASSVIAGVLETQYF | TGTGCCAGCAGCGTAATAGCGGGAGTTCTAGAGACCCAGTACTTC
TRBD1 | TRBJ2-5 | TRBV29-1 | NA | CIVLTGETQYF | TGCATCGTTTTGACAGGGGAGACCCAGTACTTC
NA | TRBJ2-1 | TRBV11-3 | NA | CASSLGAANNEQLF | TGTGCCAGCAGCTTAGGAGCAGCAAACAATGAGCAGTTATTC
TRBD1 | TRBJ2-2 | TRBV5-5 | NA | CASSPSGTGTTGELFF | TGTGCCAGCAGCCCGTCCGGGACAGGGACCACCGGGGAGCTGTTTTTT
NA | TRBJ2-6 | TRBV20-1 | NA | CSASTGPGANVLTF | TGCAGTGCTAGTACAGGGCCAGGGGCCAACGTCCTGACTTTC
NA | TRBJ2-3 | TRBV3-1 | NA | CASSLPNLQATQYF | TGTGCCAGCAGCCTTCCTAATCTGCAGGCGACGCAGTATTTT
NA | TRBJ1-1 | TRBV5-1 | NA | CASSTAGLNTEAFF | TGCGCCAGCAGTACGGCGGGTCTGAACACTGAAGCTTTCTTT
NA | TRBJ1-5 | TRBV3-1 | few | CASSQGGGNNQPQHF | TGTGCCAGCAGCCAAGGAGGGGGTAACAATCAGCCCCAGCATTTT